Shown below are 4 T cell receptor beta chains from a single sample sequenced in a study of T cells in Graves' hyperthyroidism and ophthalmopathy. What was amplified from RNA transcripts were TCR beta CDR3 regions. TCR CDR3 regions were first amplified by RT-PCR with HTBI primers. TCRdb used MiXCR to reprocess the multiplex PCR reads, holding one entry per CDR3 protein. Among approximately 690,000 distinct CDR3 sequences listed, roughly 14% were seen once. The sequenced material came from blood. All receptors come from a woman aged 45-59 years with Graves' ophthalmopathy.

In its sample, this clonotype was seen a few times. V gene TRBV19 combines with J gene TRBJ2-2; D unclear. Trimming stripped 7 bases from V and 1 base from J, with 10 bases between. The V gene's germline CDR1 is LNHDA and CDR2 SQIVND (reference sequence). CDR3 size: 14 residues. The chain's CDR3 is CASTLVMNTGELFF. The CDR3 bases are TGTGCCAGTACCCTAGTTATGAACACCGGGGAGCTGTTTTTT.

Of note for this clonotype: A single base separates this from a much larger clone, so it may be a read error. The rearrangement uses TRBV27 and TRBJ1-1; 7 bases agree with TRBD1. The CDR3 extends over 17 amino acids. Germline V gene lookup returns CDR1 MNHEY and CDR2 SMNVEV (reference sequence). CDR3 DNA: TGTGCCAGCAGTTTAAGTGTAGGGGACAGTCTGAACGCTGAAGCTTTCTTT. It codes for CASSLSVGDSLNAEAFF.

This clonotype showed up many times. The chain has TRBV7-3 and TRBJ1-1, with D possibly being TRBD1 (5 bases). The germline V and J ends were trimmed by 5 bases and 4 bases, with 20 bases remaining between them. This CDR3 has 16 residues. The germline V gene has CDR1 SGHTA and CDR2 FQGTGA. CDR3: CASSRGFGLGGTEAFF. The CDR3, as DNA: TGTGCCAGCAGCCGAGGGTTTGGGTTGGGGGGCACTGAAGCTTTCTTT.

The table lists this clonotype with many counts. The chain combines TRBV18 with TRBJ2-1, with D possibly being TRBD2 (5 bases). The CDR3 totals 13 residues. Germline V CDR1 and CDR2: KGHSH, LQKENI. V lost 4 bases, J lost 5 bases, and 9 bases lay in between. This CDR3 is CASSRLADNEQFF. In DNA, the CDR3 is TGTGCCAGCTCACGTCTAGCCGACAATGAGCAGTTCTTC.